The clone carrying this T cell receptor beta chain was counted a few times. Germline CDR1 is MDHEN and CDR2 is SYDVKM. Trimming took 3 bases from V and 2 from J, leaving 14 bases between them. CDR3 length equals 16 residues. The entry originates in a study of early T cells in non-severe SARS-CoV-2 infection. TCRdb redid the calling of the 5' RACE reads with MiXCR, one entry per CDR3 protein. The top ten hold 2% to 2.5% of the sample, which has over 75,000 distinct CDR3 sequences, approximately 13% seen once. The chain employs TRBV28 and TRBJ2-1; a weak D match, TRBD2 (5 bases). The source of this sequence is an adult who was a healthcare worker with PCR-confirmed SARS-CoV-2 infection or an uninfected control (not recorded which). The sequenced sample was whole blood. The CDR3 sequence is CASSFRGRGPYNEQFF. The CDR3 DNA reads as TGTGCCAGCAGTTTTCGTGGGCGCGGGCCCTACAATGAGCAGTTCTTC.